This is a list of T cell receptor beta chains from one sample in a study of blood T cells in healthy people across ages. Each CDR3 protein is one row after TCRdb ran MiXCR on the 5' RACE reads. The sample has 1.5 million to 1.8 million distinct CDR3 sequences; about 42% are singletons. The sample taken for sequencing was blood. Receptors were obtained from a woman aged 18-29 years in good health. The CDR3 runs from the conserved cysteine through the conserved F or W. D genes are given only for firm matches. The listing skips clone size in some rows; elsewhere it reads once, few, many or a size class.

TRBJ2-7,TRBV20-1,TRBD2,many,TGCAGTGCTAGACCAAAGCCGGGACTAGCGGAAAATGCCTACGAGCAGTACTTC,CSARPKPGLAENAYEQYF
TRBJ1-2,TRBV15,NA,few,TGTGCCACCAGCAGAAAACGACAGTCTAACTATGGCTACACCTTC,CATSRKRQSNYGYTF
TRBJ2-1,TRBV4-2,TRBD1,once,TGTGCCAGCAGCCAGCCAGGGGGCGACTACAATGAGCAGTTCTTC,CASSQPGGDYNEQFF
TRBJ2-1,TRBV12-3/TRBV12-4,NA,NA,TGTGCCAGCAGTTTATCCCCTATCAATGAGCAGTTCTTC,CASSLSPINEQFF
TRBJ2-7,TRBV7-3,TRBD2,NA,TGTGCCAGCAGCTGCAGTGGTACTAGCGGTCATACCTACGAGCAGTACTTC,CASSCSGTSGHTYEQYF
TRBJ2-1,TRBV29-1,TRBD1,NA,TGCAGCGTTGAAATGTTGGCAGGGGGCGGTAATGCTGAGCAGTTCTTC,CSVEMLAGGGNAEQFF
TRBJ2-7,TRBV3-1,NA,NA,TGTGCCAGCAGCCTCGACTCCCGGAGGGGCGAGCAGTACTTC,CASSLDSRRGEQYF
TRBJ2-7,TRBV12-3/TRBV12-4,NA,few,TGTGCCAGCAGCCGGGGGAGGCAACCTAGCTACGAGCAGTACTTC,CASSRGRQPSYEQYF
TRBJ2-7,TRBV24-1,NA,NA,TGTGCCACCAGTGATGTAGACATGACTTACAATGAGCAGTACTTC,CATSDVDMTYNEQYF
TRBJ2-1,TRBV25-1,TRBD2,NA,TGTGCCAGCAGTGAATTAACGGGGGGGCCCGATGAGCAGTTCTTC,CASSELTGGPDEQFF
TRBJ2-1,TRBV20-1,NA,few,TGCAGTGCTAGAGCAGGGAGGCTCTACAATGAGCAGTTCTTC,CSARAGRLYNEQFF
TRBJ1-5,TRBV20-1,NA,NA,TGCAGTGCTAGAGTAACACCAAAAAATTATAGCAATCAGCCCCAGCATTTT,CSARVTPKNYSNQPQHF
TRBJ2-1,TRBV7-9,TRBD1,NA,TGTGCCAGCAGCGCACCGGGACAGCCCTACGGTGAGCAGTTCTTC,CASSAPGQPYGEQFF
TRBJ2-1,TRBV20-1,TRBD2,few,TGCAGTGCTAGCGGACTAGCCAATGAGCAGTTCTTC,CSASGLANEQFF
TRBJ2-2,TRBV6-5,NA,few,TGTGCCAGCACCGGATTTTTCGGGGAGCTGTTTTTT,CASTGFFGELFF
TRBJ1-4,TRBV29-1,NA,NA,TGCAGCGTTGAGTTTGGGGGCGCGTCGGAAAAACTGTTTTTT,CSVEFGGASEKLFF
TRBJ2-6,TRBV4-1,TRBD2,NA,TGCGCCAGCAGCCAGAGACCCGGGAGGGCTGGGGCCAACGTCCTGACTTTC,CASSQRPGRAGANVLTF
TRBJ1-6,TRBV25-1,NA,NA,TGTGCCAGCAGTCTTAGGAACCGCCACGGTTCACCCCTCCACTTT,CASSLRNRHGSPLHF
TRBJ1-2,TRBV20-1,NA,NA,TGCAGTGCGAGGACAGTGCCGCGCTATGGCGACACCTTC,CSARTVPRYGDTF
TRBJ2-5,TRBV7-2,NA,few,TGTGCCAGCAGCCGAGATGTGTTCCAAGAGACCCAGTACTTC,CASSRDVFQETQYF
TRBJ1-1,TRBV7-2,TRBD1,few,TGTGCCAGCAGTCTAACAGGGACAGGGAACACTGAAGCTTTCTTT,CASSLTGTGNTEAFF
TRBJ2-3,TRBV6-2/TRBV6-3,TRBD2,NA,TGTGCCTGCAGGATACTAGCGGGAGCAGATACGCAGTATTTT,CACRILAGADTQYF
TRBJ2-7,TRBV27,TRBD1,NA,TGTGCCAGCAGTTTAGGGGTAACAGGGGACGAGCAGTACTTC,CASSLGVTGDEQYF
TRBJ2-2,TRBV7-9,TRBD2,NA,TGTGCCTATCGGGGGGCCGGGGAGCTGTTTTTT,CAYRGAGELFF
TRBJ2-3,TRBV9,TRBD2,NA,TGTGCCAGCAGCGTAGGAAGACTAGCGGGAGTAGCAGATACGCAGTATTTT,CASSVGRLAGVADTQYF
TRBJ1-2,TRBV27,TRBD1,NA,TGTGCCAGCACTCAGCATCAGGGGGCAGGTGTCAGTGGCTACACCTTC,CASTQHQGAGVSGYTF
TRBJ2-1,TRBV24-1,NA,NA,TGTGCCACCAGTGGAGGAGCTTCCTCCTACAATGAGCAGTTCTTC,CATSGGASSYNEQFF
TRBJ1-4,TRBV7-9,TRBD1,NA,TGTGCCAGCAGCCCCGGACAGGTTCCTGAAAAACTGTTTTTT,CASSPGQVPEKLFF
TRBJ1-2,TRBV12-3/TRBV12-4,NA,NA,TGTGCCTGCAGTCAGGCGGTGAGTGGCTACACCTTC,CACSQAVSGYTF
TRBJ2-5,TRBV12-3/TRBV12-4,NA,NA,TGTGCCAGCATGGGAGGGGGTCGGGAGACCCAGTACTTC,CASMGGGRETQYF
TRBJ2-7,TRBV28,NA,NA,TGTGCCAGCAGTTTTGAATACGGGGACGGGGGAGCCGGGTACGAGCAGTACTTC,CASSFEYGDGGAGYEQYF
TRBJ1-1,TRBV11-2,NA,few,TGTGCCAGCAGCTTAGTGGGGAGGAGGCGGCTGGACACTGAAGCTTTCTTT,CASSLVGRRRLDTEAFF
TRBJ2-1,TRBV29-1,TRBD2,NA,TGCAGCGTTTCAGCGGGGCGCCTCTACAATGAGCAGTTCTTC,CSVSAGRLYNEQFF
TRBJ1-5,TRBV20-1,NA,NA,TGCAGTGCGTCACTCCAGGCACCAGGGAAATTCAGCAATCAGCCCCAGCATTTT,CSASLQAPGKFSNQPQHF
TRBJ1-1,TRBV6-2/TRBV6-3,NA,NA,TGTGCCAGCAGTCACCTGTCACGGACTGAAGCTTTCTTT,CASSHLSRTEAFF
TRBJ1-5,TRBV12-5,TRBD1,NA,TGTGCTAGTGGTTTCCGGGACAGGGGGCGAAATAGCAATCAGCCCCAGCATTTT,CASGFRDRGRNSNQPQHF
TRBJ2-1,TRBV20-1,TRBD1,NA,TGCAGTGCTAGTTGGGACAGGAGCTCCTACAATGAGCAGTTCTTC,CSASWDRSSYNEQFF
TRBJ1-1,TRBV7-3,TRBD1,NA,TGTGCCAGCAGCAAAGGACAGGGGGTGAACACTGAAGCTTTCTTT,CASSKGQGVNTEAFF
TRBJ2-1,TRBV4-2,TRBD1,NA,TGTGCCAGCAGCCCAGTAGGTGACAGGGTGGTCCACAATGAGCAGTTCTTC,CASSPVGDRVVHNEQFF
TRBJ2-2,TRBV24-1,TRBD1,NA,TGTGCCACCAGTGATGCCCAGACAGGGGCCGGGGAGCTGTTTTTT,CATSDAQTGAGELFF
TRBJ2-3,TRBV27,TRBD2,many,TGTGCCAGCAGCCCCGGGTCGTGGGAGGGGCAGTATTTT,CASSPGSWEGQYF